Listed below are T cell receptor beta chains from one sample, sequenced in a study of OX40 agonist ivuxolimab in advanced cancers. Clones were read by immunoSEQ multiplex PCR, and TCRdb kept only the in-frame ones, dropping some. Among more than 45,000 clones listed, 80% to 90% were seen once. This sample comprised CD4+ or CD8+ T cells sorted from blood, obtained in a trial of the OX40 agonist ivuxolimab. These receptors all come from an adult with an advanced solid tumor such as melanoma, head and neck, liver or kidney cancer. Each CDR3 is given with its conserved first and last residue. The D gene is left open where the match is weak. Clone size is stated in some rows and not others, as once, few, many or a class when expanded.

TRBV4-1	TRBJ2-1	TRBD2	few	TGCGCCAGCAGCCTACGGACTAGCGGGAGATTGGGGAATGAGCAGTTCTTC	CASSLRTSGRLGNEQFF
TRBV28	TRBJ2-7	.	few	TGTGCCAGCAGTTTGAGGGGCCCTACCTACGAGCAGTACTTC	CASSLRGPTYEQYF
TRBV9	TRBJ2-1	TRBD2	few	TGTGCCAGCAGCGCGACAGCGGGAAGCAATGAGCAGTTCTTC	CASSATAGSNEQFF
TRBV6-5	TRBJ1-1	.	.	TGTGCCAGCAGGGTACTGGGTACTGAAGCTTTCTTT	CASRVLGTEAFF
TRBV13	TRBJ2-7	.	once	TGTGCCAGAAGACCGTGTAGGGAGCAGTACTTC	CARRPCREQYF
TRBV2	TRBJ1-1	.	few	TGTGCCAGCGGCGGAGAAAAGGGGGTCACTGTGAACACTGAAGCTTTCTTT	CASGGEKGVTVNTEAFF
TRBV2	TRBJ2-1	TRBD2	.	TGTGCCAGCAGTGGTGGGAGACTAGCGGGAGAAGGACAGTTCTTC	CASSGGRLAGEGQFF
TRBV18	TRBJ2-7	TRBD1	.	TGTGCCAGCTCACCGACAGGGGGCATTGCCTACGAGCAGTACTTC	CASSPTGGIAYEQYF
TRBV7-9	TRBJ2-7	TRBD1	few	TGTGCCAGCAGTTACGGACAGGGGACCGAGCAGTACTTC	CASSYGQGTEQYF
TRBV5-5	TRBJ2-5	.	.	TGTGCCAGCAGCTTGTGGAGTTCAGAGACCCGGTACTTC	CASSLWSSETRYF
TRBV7-9	TRBJ1-2	.	few	TGTGCCAGCAGCTTCGAGGTTGGGGGCTACACCTTC	CASSFEVGGYTF
TRBV6-1	TRBJ1-5	.	.	TGTGCCAGCAGAGTTAGCAATCAGCCCCAGCATTTT	CASRVSNQPQHF
TRBV6-5	TRBJ1-4	.	.	TGTGCCAGCAGCCGGACAGATCGGGATGAAAAACTGTTTTTT	CASSRTDRDEKLFF
TRBV18	TRBJ2-7	TRBD1	.	TGTGCCAGCTCCCCACAGGGGGTACCCTACGAGCAGTACTTC	CASSPQGVPYEQYF
TRBV7-6	TRBJ1-3	.	.	TGTGCCAGCAGCTCAGGGACCGTGATTTCGAGCTCTGGAAACACCATATATTTT	CASSSGTVISSSGNTIYF
TRBV4-3	TRBJ2-1	.	.	TGCGCCAGCAGCCAAAAATCTTACGGGACCCTATACAATGAGCAGTTCTTC	CASSQKSYGTLYNEQFF
TRBV19	TRBJ1-2	.	.	TGTGCCAGTACCCCCCCGGGTATCCATGGCTACACCTTC	CASTPPGIHGYTF
TRBV10-1	TRBJ2-1	.	.	TGCGCCAGCAGTCCGACTAGCTCCTACAATGAGCAGTTCTTC	CASSPTSSYNEQFF
TRBV6-6	TRBJ2-7	TRBD1	.	TGTGCCAGCAGGGTAGGGACAGGGGGCTTTCACGAGCAGTACTTC	CASRVGTGGFHEQYF
TRBV6-5	TRBJ2-7	.	few	TGTGCCAGCAGTTACGATGGCCAGGCATACGAGCAGTACTTC	CASSYDGQAYEQYF
TRBV4-1	TRBJ1-2	TRBD1	once	TGCGCCAGCAGCCCCCGACAGGGAGTCGACTATGGCTACACCTTC	CASSPRQGVDYGYTF
TRBV27	TRBJ1-5	.	.	TGTGCCAGCAGTTTAGGACGGTTCAATCAGCCCCAGCATTTT	CASSLGRFNQPQHF
TRBV2	TRBJ1-5	.	medium-sized	TGTGCCAGCAAAAGGGACGGTCGCAATCAGCCCCAGCATTTT	CASKRDGRNQPQHF
TRBV13	TRBJ2-7	TRBD2	.	TGTGCCAGCAGCTCACTAGCGGGCTCCTACGAGCAGTACTTC	CASSSLAGSYEQYF
TRBV7-2	TRBJ2-5	TRBD2	.	TGTGCCAGCAGCTTACAAGCGGGAGCTAGGGAGACCCAGTACTTC	CASSLQAGARETQYF
TRBV6-5	TRBJ1-4	.	.	TGTGCCAGCAGCTACAGAATGGACCGAGGTGAAAAACTGTTTTTT	CASSYRMDRGEKLFF
TRBV19	TRBJ2-2	.	.	TGTGCCAGTAAGGTCCGGGCGGCCACCGGGGAGCTGTTTTTT	CASKVRAATGELFF
TRBV6-4	TRBJ2-1	TRBD2	.	TGTGCCAGCAGTAGAGAGCGGGAGGATGAGCAGTTCTTC	CASSREREDEQFF
TRBV19	TRBJ2-5	.	.	TGTGCCAGTAGTATAGGGACTGCACAAGTAGAGACCCAGTACTTC	CASSIGTAQVETQYF
TRBV15	TRBJ1-5	.	.	TGTGCCACCAGCAGAGATATCGGCTCGGGGACACAGCCCCAGCATTTT	CATSRDIGSGTQPQHF
TRBV5-8	TRBJ1-2	TRBD1	.	TGTGCCAGCAGCAGGACAGGACAGCTTCCTAACTATGGCTACACCTTC	CASSRTGQLPNYGYTF
TRBV19	TRBJ2-7	.	.	TGTGCCAGTAGTATGGGTCAGGGCTTCGACTACGAGCAGTACTTC	CASSMGQGFDYEQYF
TRBV10-2	TRBJ1-5	.	few	TGCGCCAGCAGTGAAATAGAGTTTCAGCCCCAGCATTTT	CASSEIEFQPQHF
TRBV7-8	TRBJ2-3	.	.	TGTGCCAGCAGCTTAACCAGGGGAGATACGCAGTATTTT	CASSLTRGDTQYF
TRBV5-4	TRBJ2-6	.	.	TGTGCCAGCAGCTTGGACGGGTCTGGGGCCAACGTCCTGACTTTC	CASSLDGSGANVLTF
TRBV5-4	TRBJ2-5	.	.	TGTGCCAGCAGCTTCCCCCAGTCAGAGACCCAGTACTTC	CASSFPQSETQYF
TRBV11-2	TRBJ2-1	.	.	TGTGCCAGCAGGATTGCGGTAGTTTCATACAATGAGCAGTTCTTC	CASRIAVVSYNEQFF
TRBV10-2	TRBJ1-5	.	.	TGCGCCAGCAGTGGAGAGGGGATATATCAGCCCCAGCATTTT	CASSGEGIYQPQHF
TRBV27	TRBJ2-3	.	.	TGTGCCAGCAGTTTTATGAGGGAAGGCGGCACAGATACGCAGTATTTT	CASSFMREGGTDTQYF
TRBV11-2	TRBJ2-5	TRBD2	few	TGTGCCAGCAGCTTCTTAGCGGGAGAGGGGGAGACCCAGTACTTC	CASSFLAGEGETQYF
TRBV27	TRBJ2-5	TRBD1	.	TGTGCCAGCAGTTTAGGGAGCAGGGGGGAGACCCAGTACTTC	CASSLGSRGETQYF